This TCR beta chain was sequenced during a study of shared clonotypes between healthy human individuals. General study results and limits: Across a handful of donors, naive CD4 shared 5% to 5.5%, naive CD8 around 4%, memory CD4 approximately 2.5%, memory CD8 about 0.38%.

This CDR3 has 14 amino acids. Losses at the gene ends were 3 bases for V and 4 bases for J; bases not matched to a gene: 4. Germline assignment: CDR1 SGHAT and CDR2 FQNNGV. TCRdb's table, derived via immunoSEQ multiplex PCR, lists solely in-frame clones and lacks some. This repertoire shows approximately 320,000 clones, roughly 84% found once; its top ten account for about a sixth. As to this clone: What it binds is unknown.

The chain couples TRBV11-2 to TRBJ2-7; 9 bases map to TRBD1. The sample consisted of memory CD8+ T cells sorted from blood. Subset in this sample: CD45RO+ cells pooled with CCR7-negative TemRA cells. The source of this sequence is a man younger than 35 in good health. The CDR3 DNA reads TGTGCCAGCAGCTTCCAACAGGGGGCGTACGAGCAGTACTTC. Protein sequence: CASSFQQGAYEQYF.